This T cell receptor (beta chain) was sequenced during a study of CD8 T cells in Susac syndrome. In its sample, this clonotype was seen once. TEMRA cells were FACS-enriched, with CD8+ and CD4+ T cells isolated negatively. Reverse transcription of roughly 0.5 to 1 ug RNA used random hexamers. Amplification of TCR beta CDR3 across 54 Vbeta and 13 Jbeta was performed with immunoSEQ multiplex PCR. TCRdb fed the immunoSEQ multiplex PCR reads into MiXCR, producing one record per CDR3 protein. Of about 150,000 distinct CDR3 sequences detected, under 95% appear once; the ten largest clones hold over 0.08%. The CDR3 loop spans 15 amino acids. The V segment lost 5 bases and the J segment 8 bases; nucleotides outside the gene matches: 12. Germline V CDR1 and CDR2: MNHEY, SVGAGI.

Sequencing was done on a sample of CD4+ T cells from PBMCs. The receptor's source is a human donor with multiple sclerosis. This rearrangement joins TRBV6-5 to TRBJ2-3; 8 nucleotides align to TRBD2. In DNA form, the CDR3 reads TGTGCCAGCAGTACCGGGGGGGCGGGGAGTCCTACGCAGTATTTT. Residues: CASSTGGAGSPTQYF.